The clone carrying this TCR beta chain has more than one count but fewer than ten. Its matching antigen is unknown. These data are taken from a study of response to subunit inactivated influenza vaccine. Trimming at V came to 1 base and at J to 5 bases, leaving 7 bases not matched to a gene. CDR3 size: 15 residues. Germline V gene data show CDR1 as DFQATT and CDR2 as SNEGSKA (reference sequence). TCRdb recomputed calls from the RT-PCR reads with MiXCR, one row per CDR3 protein. This table has around 530,000 distinct CDR3 sequences, approximately 15% appearing once. Regarding the study as a whole: With each seasonal influenza vaccination, the authors suggested, few new T cells are recruited.

The sequences come from CD4+ T cells sorted from PBMCs, collected less than 25 months after vaccination. V and J are TRBV20-1 and TRBJ2-1; 8 nucleotides agree with TRBD1. The sequence came from a man aged 50-75 years who received an inactivated influenza vaccine. The CDR3: CSARVRTGINNEQFF. The CDR3 bases are TGCAGTGCTAGAGTCAGGACAGGGATAAACAATGAGCAGTTCTTC.